This T cell receptor (beta chain) was retrieved from a study of CD8+CD57+ T cells in acquired aplastic anemia. The germline V gene has CDR1 MNHEY and CDR2 SVGEGT. V was pared by 8 bases and J by 8 bases, with 7 bases of the junction left unmatched. The CDR3 has 14 amino acids. For CDR3 and TCR beta VDJ profiling, genomic DNA was the template used. TCRdb re-called the reads with MiXCR, one entry per CDR3 protein. The sample consists of fewer than 250,000 distinct CDR3 sequences, less than 65% of them appearing once. Note on this clonotype: With a much larger clone just one base away, this may be a read error. The CDR3 does not end in the conserved phenylalanine or tryptophan, so this is likely a read error.

The origin of this receptor is a human donor in good health, serving as a control. The rearrangement joins TRBV6-2 or TRBV6-3 to TRBJ1-4, with TRBD1 identical over 11 bases. Sequenced material: sorted CD4+, CD8+, or CD8+CD57+ T cells (not recorded which) from PBMCs. CDR3 DNA: TGTGCCAGCTCCCGGACAGGGGGCGTCGAAAAACTGTTTCTT. It specifies CASSRTGGVEKLFL.